This T cell receptor beta chain was captured in a study of T-cell reconstitution after alpha-beta-depleted transplantation in children. Preparing the TCRbeta library involved the use of unique molecular identifiers. MiXCR, applied by TCRdb to the PCR reads, yields one record per CDR3 protein. The sample includes some 490,000 distinct CDR3 sequences, approximately 12% seen only once; the top ten take 4.5% to 6%. This CDR3 comprises 15 residues. Germline CDR1 SGDLS, CDR2 YYNGEE. V lost 4 bases and J lost 0, with 11 bases in between. This clonotype came up many times. The gene calls are TRBV9 and TRBJ2-1; a weak D match, TRBD1 (5 bases). The material sequenced was PBMCs from the stem cell graft donor, taken from the stem cell graft. The sequence came from a human donor who donated a stem cell graft to a child with combined immunodeficiency. The CDR3 loop is CASSLDSDSYNEQFF. In nucleotides, the CDR3 is TGTGCCAGCAGCCTCGACAGCGACTCCTACAATGAGCAGTTCTTC.